These T cell receptor beta chains were read from a single sample in a study of blood T cells in healthy people across ages. TCRdb processed the 5' RACE reads anew with MiXCR; each CDR3 protein has one entry. The sample includes 1.5 million to 2 million distinct CDR3 sequences, roughly 43% of them seen just once. The sequenced material came from blood. Receptors were obtained from a human donor in good health. Each CDR3 is given with its conserved first and last residue. A D gene is named only where the DNA matches it firmly. A row's size may be missing; if present it is once, few, many or a size class.

TRBV10-3	TRBJ1-1	-	14	-	TGTGCCATCAGGATGCGGGTGTGGGGTACTGAAGCTTTCTTT	CAIRMRVWGTEAFF
TRBV20-1	TRBJ2-7	many	13	-	TGCAGTGCTAAGCAGGGTCTCGCCTACGAGCAGTACTTC	CSAKQGLAYEQYF
TRBV12-3/TRBV12-4	TRBJ2-5	-	18	TRBD1	TGTGCCAGCAGCGAAGTATTCGGGACAGGGGAGGATTGGGAGACCCAGTACTTC	CASSEVFGTGEDWETQYF
TRBV29-1	TRBJ2-7	-	14	-	TGCAGCGTTGGCCCCCGGGCAGCCACCTACGAGCAGTACTTC	CSVGPRAATYEQYF
TRBV7-9	TRBJ2-7	few	14	-	TGTGCCAGTAGATCCCCCCTTGATTACTACGAGCAGTACTTC	CASRSPLDYYEQYF
TRBV12-3/TRBV12-4	TRBJ2-1	few	16	TRBD2	TGTGCCAGCAGTTTTAGATTAGCGGGGGAGGGACATGAGCAGTTCTTC	CASSFRLAGEGHEQFF
TRBV6-2/TRBV6-3	TRBJ2-3	-	12	-	TGTGCCAGCAGTTATTGGCGGGATACGCAGTATTTT	CASSYWRDTQYF
TRBV5-1	TRBJ2-5	few	16	-	TGCGCCAGCAGCTTCGGCAGATCTATCACCCAAGAGACCCAGTACTTC	CASSFGRSITQETQYF
TRBV7-2	TRBJ2-7	-	12	-	TGTGCCAGCAGCTTAGAATATAACGAGCAGTACTTC	CASSLEYNEQYF
TRBV7-2	TRBJ2-7	-	13	-	TGTGCCAGCAGCAACAGGGTTCTCTACGAGCAGTACTTC	CASSNRVLYEQYF
TRBV7-2	TRBJ1-2	many	12	-	TGTGTCATAGGGCGACTTAACTATGGCTACACCTTC	CVIGRLNYGYTF
TRBV18	TRBJ2-1	-	13	-	TGTGCCAGCTCACCACCTCGGTGGAATGAGCAGTTCTTC	CASSPPRWNEQFF
TRBV15	TRBJ2-1	-	13	-	TGTGCCACCAGCAGAGATTTGGGCTACGAGCAGTTCTTC	CATSRDLGYEQFF
TRBV2	TRBJ2-1	few	15	-	TGTGCCAGCAGTGAAGCCTGCCCCAGCTACAATGAGCAGTTCTTC	CASSEACPSYNEQFF
TRBV3-1	TRBJ2-4	once	14	-	TGTGCCAGCAGCGAAGAGGGCAGAGCAAACATTCAGTACTTC	CASSEEGRANIQYF
TRBV20-1	TRBJ2-5	-	15	-	TGCAGTGCTAGAGGGACTCGAGATTCACGGGAGACCCAGTACTTC	CSARGTRDSRETQYF
TRBV10-3	TRBJ2-7	many	12	-	TGTGCCATCAGTGAGTCGACCTACGAGCAGTACTTC	CAISESTYEQYF
TRBV12-3/TRBV12-4	TRBJ2-2	-	14	-	TGTGCCAGCAGCCTGACACCCACGGGCGGGGAGCTGTTTTTT	CASSLTPTGGELFF
TRBV4-1	TRBJ1-2	few	16	-	TGCGCCAGCAGCCCCCGCCGCGGGGATGAGGTCTATGGCTACACCTTC	CASSPRRGDEVYGYTF
TRBV5-1	TRBJ2-1	few	15	TRBD2	TGCGCCAGCTCGACCGGGACTAGCGGGGGGGCTGAGCAGTTCTTC	CASSTGTSGGAEQFF
TRBV6-6	TRBJ2-6	few	17	-	TGTGCCAGCAGCCCCTCCGCAGTAGGATCAGGGGCCAACGTCCTGACTTTC	CASSPSAVGSGANVLTF
TRBV6-5	TRBJ2-1	few	14	-	TGTGCCAGCAGTTACTCCCCCAGGTACAATGAGCAGTTCTTC	CASSYSPRYNEQFF
TRBV6-2/TRBV6-3	TRBJ2-2	many	14	-	TGTGCCAGCAGTTACTCGGACAACACCGGGGAGCTGTTTTTT	CASSYSDNTGELFF
TRBV25-1	TRBJ2-3	-	14	-	TGTGCCAGCAGTGAATGGTCAGGGTTGGATACGCAGTATTTT	CASSEWSGLDTQYF
TRBV12-3/TRBV12-4	TRBJ1-2	-	15	-	TGTGCCAGCAGTTTTAGTGCCAGGGTGTCCTATGGCTACACCTTC	CASSFSARVSYGYTF
TRBV9	TRBJ1-1	-	13	-	TGTGCCAGCAGCTCGGGAAAAGGCTCTGAAGCTTTCTTT	CASSSGKGSEAFF
TRBV2	TRBJ1-2	-	15	-	TGTGCCAGCAGTGAAGGCCCGGTAGAGACCTATGGCTACACCTTC	CASSEGPVETYGYTF
TRBV5-6	TRBJ2-3	few	15	-	TGTGCCAGCAGCTTAGGTTCCGGGGAGGCAGATACGCAGTATTTT	CASSLGSGEADTQYF
TRBV20-1	TRBJ2-7	few	14	TRBD1	TGCAGTGCTAGGGTCGAGGGGGCCATCCACGAGCAGTACTTC	CSARVEGAIHEQYF
TRBV25-1	TRBJ1-1	-	13	-	TGTGCCAGCTGCGGGGATCTGAACACTGAAGCTTTCTTT	CASCGDLNTEAFF
TRBV6-6	TRBJ2-2	-	15	-	TGTGCCAGCAGTTTAGAGGGCGGAAGCACCGGGGAGCTGTTTTTT	CASSLEGGSTGELFF
TRBV7-9	TRBJ1-4	-	15	-	TGTGCCAGCTGTTGCAAAGCGGGGGAAAATGAAAAACTGTTTTTT	CASCCKAGENEKLFF
TRBV20-1	TRBJ2-7	few	12	-	TGCAGCCTGTTTTCCCACCTCCACGAGCAGTACTTC	CSLFSHLHEQYF
TRBV25-1	TRBJ2-7	few	13	-	TGTGCCAGCAGGAGGACGGGAAGAGACGAGCAGTACTTC	CASRRTGRDEQYF
TRBV29-1	TRBJ1-6	-	13	-	TGCAGCGCCCCCGGGGTAGATAATTCACCCCTCCACTTT	CSAPGVDNSPLHF
TRBV7-9	TRBJ2-5	-	15	-	TGTGCCAGCAGCCGTCAAAGGGTCCCCCAAGAGACCCAGTACTTC	CASSRQRVPQETQYF
TRBV20-1	TRBJ1-4	-	13	-	TGCAGTGCTACTACGGACAGTAGGGAAAAACTGTTTTTT	CSATTDSREKLFF
TRBV3-1	TRBJ2-5	once	15	-	TGTGCCAGCAGCCCCCCTTGGGGGGGCGGGAAGACCCAGTACTTC	CASSPPWGGGKTQYF
TRBV15	TRBJ2-1	-	16	-	TGTGCCACCAGCAGAGAGAGCAGGGGAACTGGCAATGAGCAGTTCTTC	CATSRESRGTGNEQFF
TRBV5-5	TRBJ2-5	few	13	-	TGTGCCAGCAGCTTGCCCCCCTTGGGTGAGCAGTACTTC	CASSLPPLGEQYF
TRBV20-1	TRBJ2-1	few	12	-	TGCAGTGCTCGGGATGGGCACAATGAGCGGTTCTTC	CSARDGHNERFF
TRBV16	TRBJ1-5	-	15	TRBD1	TGTGCCAGCAGCCACGGACAGGGGATTAATCAGCCCCAGCATTTT	CASSHGQGINQPQHF
TRBV20-1	TRBJ1-5	-	12	-	TGCAGTGCCCACATGGTGGGTCAGCCCCAGCATTTT	CSAHMVGQPQHF
TRBV11-1	TRBJ1-6	-	12	-	TGTGCCACCGGACAGAATAATTCACCCCTCCACTTT	CATGQNNSPLHF
TRBV29-1	TRBJ2-1	-	14	TRBD1	TGCAGCACCTCGGACAGGGATACCTACAATGAGCAGTTCTTC	CSTSDRDTYNEQFF
TRBV7-2	TRBJ2-5	-	12	TRBD2	TGTGCCAGCCAGTCCGGGGGGGAGACCCAGTACTTC	CASQSGGETQYF
TRBV14	TRBJ2-1	few	15	-	TGTGCCAGCAGCCAAGGACAGCACTCCTACAATGAGCAGTTCTTC	CASSQGQHSYNEQFF
TRBV10-3	TRBJ2-1	-	14	TRBD2	TGTGCCATTAAGAGCGGGGGGGATTACAATGAGCAGTTCTTC	CAIKSGGDYNEQFF
TRBV5-1	TRBJ1-2	-	13	-	TGCGCCAGCAGCTTCGAAGGAGCCTATGGCTACACCTTC	CASSFEGAYGYTF
TRBV10-3	TRBJ1-2	-	15	TRBD1	TGTGCCATCAGCGTCCGGACAGGGGGCAACTATGGCTACATCTTC	CAISVRTGGNYGYIF
TRBV24-1	TRBJ1-4	-	15	-	TGTGCCACCAGTGATCCGGGAGCAACTAATGAAAAACTGTTTTTT	CATSDPGATNEKLFF
TRBV29-1	TRBJ1-2	few	11	-	TGCAGCGTTTTCCGGGTCCGCGGCTACACCTTC	CSVFRVRGYTF
TRBV7-2	TRBJ1-5	-	14	TRBD1	TGTGCCAGCAGCTTTGACAGGGGGGGACAGCCCCAGCATTTT	CASSFDRGGQPQHF
TRBV7-3	TRBJ2-1	once	13	TRBD2	TGTGCCAGCGCTCCTCGGGGGGGTGGTGAGCAGTTCTTC	CASAPRGGGEQFF
TRBV4-1	TRBJ1-4	-	15	TRBD1	TGCGCCAGCAGCCAACCTAGGGACAGGGGTGAAAAACTGTTTTTT	CASSQPRDRGEKLFF
TRBV4-1	TRBJ2-7	-	14	-	TGCGCCAGCAGCCACCGGACAACTGGCTACGAGCAGTACTTC	CASSHRTTGYEQYF
TRBV5-6	TRBJ2-7	-	13	-	TGTGCCAGCAGCCCCTGGGCAGGGGCCGAGCAGTACTTC	CASSPWAGAEQYF
TRBV20-1	TRBJ2-3	-	13	-	TGCAGTGCAATGGAAACTAGCACAGATACGCAGTATTTT	CSAMETSTDTQYF
TRBV12-3/TRBV12-4	TRBJ1-2	many	13	-	TGTGCCAGCAGTTTTTATGGGGGGCTTGGCTACACCTTC	CASSFYGGLGYTF
TRBV15	TRBJ2-3	few	13	-	TGTGCCACGCGAGCTCAGGGCACAGATACGCAGTATTTT	CATRAQGTDTQYF